A single sample gave rise to the 15 T cell receptor beta chains below, sequenced in a study of neoadjuvant nivolumab and ipilimumab in lung cancer. Profiling relied on immunoSEQ multiplex PCR, and the TCRdb table lists in-frame clones only, not all of them. Among 20,000 to 25,000 clones listed, about four fifths were seen once. Source: peripheral blood, taken before neoadjuvant nivolumab, alone or with ipilimumab. The source is an adult with non-small cell lung cancer.

The chain's CDR3 is CASTASGSEDTEAFF. The DNA of the CDR3 is TGCGCCAGCACCGCGTCGGGGTCGGAGGACACTGAAGCTTTCTTT. The V call is TRBV5-1, the J call TRBJ1-1; no reliable D call. The V and J ends lost 6 bases and 3 bases respectively, with 18 bases between them. Germline CDR1 SGHRS, CDR2 YFSETQ. This CDR3 comprises 15 residues.

V and J are TRBV5-4 and TRBJ2-5; 10 nucleotides agree with TRBD2. Trimming cost V 2 bases and J 5 bases; bases outside gene matches: 9. Looked up from germline, CDR1 is SGHNT and CDR2 is YYREEE (reference sequence). The CDR3 is made up of 16 amino acids. CDR3 bases: TGTGCCAGCAGCTTTTCAGCGGGAGGGCCCGGGGAGACCCAGTACTTC. It is translated as CASSFSAGGPGETQYF. The variable domain in full, with the rest retrieved from reference TRBV5-4 and TRBJ2-5, is ETGVTQSPTHLIKTRGQQVTLRCSSQSGHNTVSWYQQALGQGPQFIFQYYREEENGRGNFPPRFSGLQFPNYSSELNVNALELDDSALYLCASSFSAGGPGETQYFGPGTRLLVL.

The V gene is TRBV5-1, the J gene TRBJ1-5; no clear D gene. The CDR3 has 15 residues. From germline, CDR1 is SGHRS and CDR2 YFSETQ. Deletions cut 0 bases from V and 4 bases from J, with 11 bases between. This chain's CDR3 is CASSLARIGNQPQHF. CDR3 in DNA: TGCGCCAGCAGCTTGGCCAGGATAGGGAATCAGCCCCAGCATTTT.

V gene TRBV7-2 combines with J gene TRBJ2-7; 7 bases fit TRBD1. V lost 3 bases, J lost 4 bases, and 6 bases stayed unmatched. The CDR3 totals 14 residues. Germline V gene lookup returns CDR1 SGHTA and CDR2 FQGNSA. The CDR3 sequence is CASSFGTEVYEQYF. DNA of the CDR3: TGTGCCAGCAGCTTTGGGACAGAAGTTTACGAGCAGTACTTC.

The chain has TRBV5-4 and TRBJ2-7; the match to TRBD2 covers 11 bases. Trimming at V came to 4 bases and at J to 4 bases, leaving 10 bases not matched to a gene. This CDR3 comprises 16 residues. The germline CDR1 and CDR2 sequences are SGHNT and YYREEE (reference sequence). The CDR3 DNA follows: TGTGCCAGCAGCGAGCCGACTAGCGGGACTTCGTACGAGCAGTACTTC. Translating it yields CASSEPTSGTSYEQYF.

This chain connects TRBV7-7 to TRBJ2-6; D ambiguous. Germline CDR1 is SSHAT and CDR2 is FNYEAQ (reference sequence). Trimming left V 5 bases short and J 5 bases short, with 19 bases between. The CDR3 is made up of 17 amino acids. Written as DNA, the CDR3 is TGTGCCAGCAGCGGTACTGTGCCACAAAGTCGGGCCAACGTCCTGACTTTC. This sequence encodes CASSGTVPQSRANVLTF.

The table lists this clone with a few counts. This rearrangement joins TRBV6-1 to TRBJ1-1; TRBD1 aligns across 9 bases. Germline-derived CDR1 and CDR2 are MNHNS and SASEGT. The J segment lost 3 bases and the V segment lost 5 bases, leaving 7 bases of the junction unmatched. This CDR3 contains 15 residues. This CDR3 reads CASSLQGASDTEAFF. CDR3 bases: TGTGCCAGCAGTTTACAGGGGGCGTCGGACACTGAAGCTTTCTTT.

The chain uses TRBV5-5 and TRBJ2-7; no clear D gene. V dropped 4 bases and J dropped 2 bases, with 13 bases sitting between them. Germline CDR1 and CDR2: SGHKS and YYEKEE (reference sequence). The CDR3 length is 14 residues. The CDR3 region has the DNA TGTGCCAGCAGCCCGGCCCCACTTACCTACGAGCAGTACTTC. Translating it yields CASSPAPLTYEQYF.

The V and J genes are TRBV7-6 and TRBJ2-5; D is perhaps TRBD2 (5 bases). V was shortened by 1 base and J by 5 bases, with 8 bases between the two germline ends. Germline lookup yields CDR1 SGHVS and CDR2 FNYEAQ. CDR3 length: 13 residues. CDR3 sequence: CASSLGRGETQYF. As DNA, the CDR3 is TGTGCCAGCAGCTTAGGCCGCGGGGAGACCCAGTACTTC.

This clone was seen more than once but under ten times. This chain connects TRBV7-9 to TRBJ2-4; D is uncertain. The CDR3 loop spans 12 amino acids. In germline, CDR1 is SEHNR, CDR2 FQNEAQ (reference sequence). V lost 11 bases and J lost 5, with 13 bases in between. This chain's CDR3 is CAGKPLENIQYF. CDR3 sequence (DNA): TGTGCCGGGAAACCCCTCGAAAACATTCAGTACTTC.

The chain has TRBV10-3 and TRBJ2-3; 9 bases map to TRBD2. Trimming cost V 1 base and J 6 bases; bases outside gene matches: 8. The CDR3 contains 16 residues. CDR1 ENHRY and CDR2 SYGVKD come from the germline V gene. CDR3 nucleotides: TGTGCCATCAGTGAGTTTGCGGGAGGGCCCGGGGATACGCAGTATTTT. Translating gives CAISEFAGGPGDTQYF.

CDR3 loop: CAVTVGGSTEAFF. CDR3 sequence (DNA): TGTGCTGTAACCGTCGGGGGAAGTACTGAAGCTTTCTTT. The chain is built from TRBV6-1 and TRBJ1-1, with D perhaps TRBD1 (5 bases). CDR3 length: 13 amino acids. Germline values: CDR1 MNHNS, CDR2 SASEGT.

A few counts support this clone. The genes are TRBV5-1 and TRBJ2-7, with a possible D match to TRBD2 (5 bases). CDR1 is SGHRS and CDR2 is YFSETQ in the germline V gene. The CDR3 is made up of 13 amino acids. The V gene lost 2 bases and the J gene lost 7 bases, with 13 bases spanning the gap. CDR3 coding DNA: TGCGCCAGCAGCTTATATGGAGGTCGGGAGCAGTACTTC. Its translation is CASSLYGGREQYF.

The chain carries TRBV6-7 and TRBJ2-7; 8 bases map to TRBD1. TRBV6-7 is an open reading frame, and its role is uncertain. J gave up 2 bases and V 4 bases, and 7 bases lay outside the gene matches. This CDR3 spans 15 amino acids. CDR3 residues: CASSCLGQGPYEQYF. In nucleotides, the CDR3 is TGTGCCAGCAGTTGCCTAGGACAGGGACCCTACGAGCAGTACTTC.

The table lists this clone with a few counts. The rearrangement links TRBV19 to TRBJ1-2, with D possibly being TRBD1 (5 bases). With 4 bases removed from V and 0 bases from J, the gap between germline ends came to 6 bases. Germline loops: CDR1 LNHDA, CDR2 SQIVND (reference sequence). This CDR3 region has 13 residues. Here the CDR3 DNA reads TGTGCCAGTAGTAGACAGTCTAACTATGGCTACACCTTC. Amino acids: CASSRQSNYGYTF.